This T cell receptor beta chain was observed in a study of cytotoxic CD8 clonotypes in ibrutinib-treated CLL. Using immunoSEQ multiplex PCR, the repertoire was profiled, and TCRdb retains in-frame clones only, with some absent. The sample has fewer than 150,000 clones; 84% are singletons. The CDR3 loop spans 16 amino acids. The germline gives CDR1 SGHRS, CDR2 YFSETQ. Deletions cut 0 bases from V and 4 bases from J, with 13 bases between. The V and J genes are TRBV5-1 and TRBJ2-2, with D possibly being TRBD2 (6 bases). Sequences were derived from PBMCs, sampled after 24 months of ibrutinib treatment. This clonotype originated in a human donor with chronic lymphocytic leukemia. The CDR3 coding sequence is TGCGCCAGCAGCTTGGTTGTGGGGGGTACCACCGGGGAGCTGTTTTTT. This sequence encodes CASSLVVGGTTGELFF.